This T cell receptor (beta chain) was captured by sequencing in a study of control samples from healthy donors and cancer patients. TCRdb's copy holds only in-frame clones and misses some; the assay was immunoSEQ multiplex PCR. The sample includes some 120,000 clones, less than 95% of them seen just once. Germline lookup yields CDR1 SGHRS and CDR2 YFSETQ. Deletions cut 1 base from V and 6 bases from J, with 13 bases between. The CDR3 is made up of 15 amino acids. This clonotype was obtained from a man younger than 35 in good health. The chain combines TRBV5-1 with TRBJ2-2; D is perhaps TRBD2 (6 bases). The sample taken for sequencing was blood. As DNA, the CDR3 is TGCGCCAGCAGCTTGTTGGAGGGCGGTGCCGGGGAGCTGTTTTTT. Translating it yields CASSLLEGGAGELFF.